Below, one TCR beta chain is given with its context. No antigen is known for it. Prior to sequencing, the ViraFEST assay stimulated PBMC with viral peptide pools, which expanded the antigen-specific CD4+ T cells. Isolating CD4+ T cells followed approximately ten days of culture. PCR showed that the person got SARS-CoV-2 infection at some point between March and December 2020. Half the medium was replaced with IL-2 medium on days 3 and 7. This sample is drawn from a study of vaccination effects on CD4 cells after COVID-19. Produced via immunoSEQ multiplex PCR; TCRdb's table is partial and in-frame only. The sample records around 53,000 clones, more than 75% being singletons. Germline CDR1 SGHTA, CDR2 FQGNSA. The CDR3 runs to 14 residues. Between the trimmed V and J ends, which lost 4 bases and 2 bases, there was a span of 9 bases.

V usage is TRBV7-2 and J usage is TRBJ1-3, with D perhaps matching TRBD1 (5 bases). This material consisted of CD4+ T cells from PBMCs cultured with HIV peptides, taken before COVID-19 vaccination. As for subset: HIV-1 Nef peptide pool negative control/reference culture. The TCR comes from a human donor who had a prior SARS-CoV-2 infection. The CDR3: CASSSRGAGNTIYF. The CDR3 coding sequence is TGTGCCAGCAGCTCGAGGGGAGCTGGAAACACCATATATTTT.